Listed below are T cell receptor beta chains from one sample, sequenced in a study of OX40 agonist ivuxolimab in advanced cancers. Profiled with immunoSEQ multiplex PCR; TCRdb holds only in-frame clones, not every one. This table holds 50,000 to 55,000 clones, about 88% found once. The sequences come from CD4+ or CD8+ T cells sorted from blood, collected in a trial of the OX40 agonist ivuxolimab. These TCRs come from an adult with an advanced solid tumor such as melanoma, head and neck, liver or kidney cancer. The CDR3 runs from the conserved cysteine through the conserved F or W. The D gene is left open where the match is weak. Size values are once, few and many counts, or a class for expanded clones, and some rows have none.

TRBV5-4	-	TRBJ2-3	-	CASSLLGDTQYF	TGTGCCAGCAGCTTGTTGGGGGATACGCAGTATTTT
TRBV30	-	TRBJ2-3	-	CAWSLRHRDTQYF	TGTGCCTGGAGTTTGAGACACAGAGATACGCAGTATTTT
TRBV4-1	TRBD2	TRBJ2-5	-	CASSPNLSGGRRETQYF	TGCGCCAGCAGCCCCAACTTAAGCGGGGGCCGACGGGAGACCCAGTACTTC
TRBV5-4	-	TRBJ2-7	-	CASSLENRQYEQYF	TGTGCCAGCAGCTTGGAAAACAGGCAATACGAGCAGTACTTC
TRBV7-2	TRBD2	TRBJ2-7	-	CASSPWTSGASKEQYF	TGTGCCAGCAGCCCGTGGACTAGCGGGGCCTCTAAAGAGCAGTACTTC
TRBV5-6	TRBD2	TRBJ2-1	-	CASSSSAGGRQFF	TGTGCCAGCAGCTCTAGTGCGGGAGGGAGGCAGTTCTTC
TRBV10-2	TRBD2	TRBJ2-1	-	CASRGTSGGGNEQFF	TGCGCCAGCAGGGGGACTAGCGGGGGAGGAAATGAGCAGTTCTTC
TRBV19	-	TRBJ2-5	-	CASSQGRVETQYF	TGTGCCAGTAGTCAGGGCCGGGTAGAGACCCAGTACTTC
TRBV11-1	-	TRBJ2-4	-	CASSLGAGIVQNIQYF	TGTGCCAGCAGCTTAGGGGCAGGGATAGTCCAAAACATTCAGTACTTC
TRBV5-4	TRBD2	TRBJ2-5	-	CASSLLRASGRAGETQYF	TGTGCCAGCAGCCTCCTGCGGGCTAGCGGGAGGGCCGGGGAGACCCAGTACTTC
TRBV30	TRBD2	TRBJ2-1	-	CAWRPPGLRPAGSYNEQFF	TGTGCCTGGAGACCTCCGGGACTAAGGCCAGCTGGCTCCTACAATGAGCAGTTCTTC
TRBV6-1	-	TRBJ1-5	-	CASTLGGAGNQPQHF	TGTGCCTCCACTCTCGGGGGGGCGGGCAATCAGCCCCAGCATTTT
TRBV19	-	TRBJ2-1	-	CASTPQGISYNEQFF	TGTGCCAGTACCCCACAGGGAATTTCCTACAATGAGCAGTTCTTC
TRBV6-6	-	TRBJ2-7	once	CASSYSYGEREQYF	TGTGCCAGCAGTTACTCATACGGGGAGAGGGAGCAGTACTTC
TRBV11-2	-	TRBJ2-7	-	CASRQVYEQYF	TGTGCCAGCAGACAGGTCTACGAGCAGTACTTC
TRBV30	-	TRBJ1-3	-	CAWSGSSGNTIYF	TGTGCCTGGAGTGGCAGCTCTGGAAACACCATATATTTT
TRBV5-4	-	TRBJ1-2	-	CASSAQTEDYGYTF	TGTGCCAGCAGCGCCCAGACGGAGGACTATGGCTACACCTTC
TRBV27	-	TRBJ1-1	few	CASSLRFGEAFF	TGTGCCAGCAGTCTAAGATTCGGTGAAGCTTTCTTT
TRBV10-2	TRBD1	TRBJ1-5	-	CASGDGTGGWRPQHF	TGCGCCAGCGGGGACGGGACAGGGGGCTGGAGGCCCCAGCATTTT
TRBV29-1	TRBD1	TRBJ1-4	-	CSVSGQGAIEKLFF	TGCAGCGTCTCCGGACAGGGGGCAATTGAAAAACTGTTTTTT
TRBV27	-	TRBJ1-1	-	CASSLYREMNTEAFF	TGTGCCAGCAGTTTGTACAGGGAGATGAACACTGAAGCTTTCTTT
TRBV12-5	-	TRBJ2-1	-	CASGLPVHNEQFF	TGTGCTAGTGGTTTGCCCGTACACAATGAGCAGTTCTTC
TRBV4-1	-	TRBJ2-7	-	CASSQELAGAYEQYF	TGCGCCAGCAGCCAAGAGCTAGCTGGAGCCTACGAGCAGTACTTC
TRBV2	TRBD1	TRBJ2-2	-	CASSSGTGITGELFF	TGTGCCAGCAGTTCCGGGACAGGGATCACCGGGGAGCTGTTTTTT
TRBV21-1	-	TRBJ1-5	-	CARGAGTGNQPQHF	TGTGCCAGGGGGGCCGGAACGGGCAATCAGCCCCAGCATTTT
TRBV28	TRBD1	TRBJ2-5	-	CASSPGTGGEETQYF	TGTGCCAGCAGTCCGGGGACAGGGGGCGAAGAGACCCAGTACTTC
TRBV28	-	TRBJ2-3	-	CASSSTDTQYF	TGTGCCAGCAGTTCCACAGATACGCAGTATTTT
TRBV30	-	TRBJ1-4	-	CAWSTAEKLFF	TGTGCCTGGAGTACGGCCGAAAAACTGTTTTTT
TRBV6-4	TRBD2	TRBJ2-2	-	CASSVVAGDTGELFF	TGTGCCAGCAGTGTAGTAGCGGGAGACACCGGGGAGCTGTTTTTT
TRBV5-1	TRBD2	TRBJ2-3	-	CASSWGTSGSGSDTQYF	TGCGCCAGCAGCTGGGGGACTAGCGGGAGTGGGTCAGATACGCAGTATTTT
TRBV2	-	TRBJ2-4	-	CASSDRVAKNIQYF	TGTGCCAGCAGTGACAGGGTGGCCAAAAACATTCAGTACTTC
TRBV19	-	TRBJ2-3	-	CASSSGTSQGTQYF	TGTGCCAGTAGTAGCGGGACCTCCCAGGGTACGCAGTATTTT
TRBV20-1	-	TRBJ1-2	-	CRRRGYSGYTF	TGCAGAAGAAGGGGATACTCTGGCTACACCTTC
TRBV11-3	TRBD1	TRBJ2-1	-	CASSLGQGGYEQFF	TGTGCCAGCAGCTTAGGACAGGGCGGGTATGAGCAGTTCTTC
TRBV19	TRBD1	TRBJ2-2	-	CASSHRGSGELFF	TGTGCCAGTAGCCACAGGGGGTCCGGGGAGCTGTTTTTT
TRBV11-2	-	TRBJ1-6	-	CASSPGSGRYNSPLHF	TGTGCCAGCAGCCCTGGCTCGGGTCGGTATAATTCACCCCTCCACTTT
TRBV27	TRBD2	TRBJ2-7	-	CASRTSGNYEQYF	TGTGCCAGCAGGACTAGCGGGAACTACGAGCAGTACTTC
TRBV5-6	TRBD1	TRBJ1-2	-	CVSSGRQGSLITF	TGTGTCAGCAGCGGGAGACAGGGGAGTCTTATCACCTTC